In this sample, the clone carrying this T cell receptor beta chain turned up many times. The data are from a study of T-cell reconstitution after alpha-beta-depleted transplantation in children. Preparation of the TCRbeta library used unique molecular identifiers. TCRdb re-called the PCR reads with MiXCR, one entry per CDR3 protein. The sample consists of around 200,000 distinct CDR3 sequences, roughly 6.8% of them appearing once. Trimming took 7 bases from V and 7 from J, leaving 14 bases between them. The length of the CDR3 is 12 residues. In germline, CDR1 is SQVTM, CDR2 ANQGSEA. The material sequenced was PBMCs from the stem cell graft donor, taken from the stem cell graft. The genes are TRBV29-1 and TRBJ2-1, with D possibly being TRBD1 (8 bases). The sequence was obtained from a human donor who donated a stem cell graft to a child with Wiskott-Aldrich syndrome. The CDR3 sequence is CSGEQGGNEQFF. CDR3 nucleotide sequence: TGCAGCGGGGAACAGGGGGGGAATGAGCAGTTCTTC.